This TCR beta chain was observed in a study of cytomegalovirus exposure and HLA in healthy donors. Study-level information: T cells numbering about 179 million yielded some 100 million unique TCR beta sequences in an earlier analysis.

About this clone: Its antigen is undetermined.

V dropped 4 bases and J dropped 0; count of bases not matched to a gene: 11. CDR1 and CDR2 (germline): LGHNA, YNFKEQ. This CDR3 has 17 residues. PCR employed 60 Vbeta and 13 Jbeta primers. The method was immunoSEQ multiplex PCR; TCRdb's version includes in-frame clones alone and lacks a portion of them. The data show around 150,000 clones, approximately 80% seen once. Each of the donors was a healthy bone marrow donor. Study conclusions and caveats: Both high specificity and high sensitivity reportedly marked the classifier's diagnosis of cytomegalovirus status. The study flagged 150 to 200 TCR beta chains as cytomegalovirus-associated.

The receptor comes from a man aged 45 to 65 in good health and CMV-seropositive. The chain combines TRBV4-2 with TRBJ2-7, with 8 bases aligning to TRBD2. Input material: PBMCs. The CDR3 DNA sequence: TGTGCCAGCAGCCTCACCACGCCCAGCGGGGGCTCCTACGAGCAGTACTTC. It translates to CASSLTTPSGGSYEQYF.